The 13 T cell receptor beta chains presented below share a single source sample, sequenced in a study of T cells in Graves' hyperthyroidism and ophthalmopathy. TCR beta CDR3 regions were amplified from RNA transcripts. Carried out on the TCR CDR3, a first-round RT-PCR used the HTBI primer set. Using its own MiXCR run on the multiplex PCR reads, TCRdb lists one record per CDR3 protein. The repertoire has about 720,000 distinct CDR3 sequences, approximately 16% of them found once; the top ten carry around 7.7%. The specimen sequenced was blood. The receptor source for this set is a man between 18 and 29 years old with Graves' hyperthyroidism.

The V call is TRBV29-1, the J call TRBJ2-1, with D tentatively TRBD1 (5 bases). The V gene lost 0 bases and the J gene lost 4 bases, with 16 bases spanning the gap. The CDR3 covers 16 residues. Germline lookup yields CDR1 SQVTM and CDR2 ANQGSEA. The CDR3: CSVEDIVSGAYNEQFF. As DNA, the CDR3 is TGCAGCGTTGAAGATATAGTTAGTGGGGCTTACAATGAGCAGTTCTTC.

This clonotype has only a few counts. CDR3 in amino acids: CAISETGAPEAFF. The CDR3 DNA reads as TGTGCCATCAGTGAGACAGGGGCCCCTGAAGCTTTCTTT. The V call is TRBV10-3, the J call TRBJ1-1; 7 bases line up with TRBD1. Germline-derived CDR1 and CDR2 are ENHRY and SYGVKD. This CDR3 contains 13 residues. The trim removed 2 bases at V and 6 bases at J, leaving 3 bases unmatched.

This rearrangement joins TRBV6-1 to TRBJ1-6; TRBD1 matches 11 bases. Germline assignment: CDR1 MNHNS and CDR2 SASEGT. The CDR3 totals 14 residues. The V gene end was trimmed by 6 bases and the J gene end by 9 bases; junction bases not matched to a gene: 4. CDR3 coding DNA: TGTGCCAGCAGACGTGGACAGGGGGCTTCACCCCTCCACTTT. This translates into CASRRGQGASPLHF.

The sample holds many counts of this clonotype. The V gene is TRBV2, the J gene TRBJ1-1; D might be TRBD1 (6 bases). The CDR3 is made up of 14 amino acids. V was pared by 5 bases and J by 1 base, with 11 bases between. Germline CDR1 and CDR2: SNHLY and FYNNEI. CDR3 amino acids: CASSYRVENTEAFF. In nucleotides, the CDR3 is TGTGCCAGCAGTTACAGGGTCGAGAACACTGAAGCTTTCTTT.

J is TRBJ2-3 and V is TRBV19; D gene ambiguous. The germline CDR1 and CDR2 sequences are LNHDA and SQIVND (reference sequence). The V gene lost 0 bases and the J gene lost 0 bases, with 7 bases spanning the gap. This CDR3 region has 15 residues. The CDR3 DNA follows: TGTGCCAGTAGTATAGAGGGTGCTAGCACAGATACGCAGTATTTT. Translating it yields CASSIEGASTDTQYF. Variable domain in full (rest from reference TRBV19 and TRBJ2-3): DGGITQSPKYLFRKEGQNVTLSCEQNLNHDAMYWYRQDPGQGLRLIYYSQIVNDFQKGDIAEGYSVSREKKESFPLTVTSAQKNPTAFYLCASSIEGASTDTQYFGPGTRLTVL.

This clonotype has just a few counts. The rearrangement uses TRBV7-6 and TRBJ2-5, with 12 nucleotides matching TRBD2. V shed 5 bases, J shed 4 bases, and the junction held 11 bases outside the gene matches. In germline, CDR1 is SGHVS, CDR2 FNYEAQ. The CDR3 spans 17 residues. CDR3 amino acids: CASSLLTSGSWGETQYF. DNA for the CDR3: TGTGCCAGCAGCCTATTGACTAGCGGGAGCTGGGGAGAGACCCAGTACTTC.

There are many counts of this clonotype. The CDR3 loop is CASSGLVRDEQFF. The CDR3 DNA follows: TGTGCCAGCAGTGGACTAGTTCGTGATGAGCAGTTCTTC. This rearrangement joins TRBV28 to TRBJ2-1, with 7 bases identical to TRBD2. Per germline, CDR1 MDHEN and CDR2 SYDVKM. J lost 8 bases, V lost 5 bases, and 6 bases had no gene match. The length of the CDR3 is 13 residues.

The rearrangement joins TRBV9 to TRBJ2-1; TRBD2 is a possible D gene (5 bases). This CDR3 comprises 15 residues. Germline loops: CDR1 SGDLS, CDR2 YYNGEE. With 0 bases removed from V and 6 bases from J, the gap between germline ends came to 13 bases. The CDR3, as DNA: TGTGCCAGCAGCGTAGTAGGTCTAGCAGCCAATGAGCAGTTCTTC. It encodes CASSVVGLAANEQFF. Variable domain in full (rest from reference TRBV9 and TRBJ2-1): DSGVTQTPKHLITATGQRVTLRCSPRSGDLSVYWYQQSLDQGLQFLIQYYNGEERAKGNILERFSAQQFPDLHSELNLSSLELGDSALYFCASSVVGLAANEQFFGPGTRLTVL.

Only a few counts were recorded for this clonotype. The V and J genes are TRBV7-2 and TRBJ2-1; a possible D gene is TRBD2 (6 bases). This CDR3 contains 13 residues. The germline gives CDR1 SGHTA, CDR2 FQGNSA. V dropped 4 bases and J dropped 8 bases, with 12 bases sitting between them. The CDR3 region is CASSSLLADEQFF. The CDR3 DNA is TGTGCCAGCAGCTCCCTACTAGCCGATGAGCAGTTCTTC.

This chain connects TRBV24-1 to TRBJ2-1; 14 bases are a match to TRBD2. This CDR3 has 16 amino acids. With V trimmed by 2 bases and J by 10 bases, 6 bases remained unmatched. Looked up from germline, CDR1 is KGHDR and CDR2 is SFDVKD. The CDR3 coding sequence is TGTGCCACCAGTGATTCCGGGACTAGCGGGGGAACCGAGCAGTTCTTC. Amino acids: CATSDSGTSGGTEQFF.

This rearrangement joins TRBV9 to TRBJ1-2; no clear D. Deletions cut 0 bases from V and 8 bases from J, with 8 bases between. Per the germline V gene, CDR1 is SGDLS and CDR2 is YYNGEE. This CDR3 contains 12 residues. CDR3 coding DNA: TGTGCCAGCAGCGTAGCCGGGTTCGGCTACACCTTC. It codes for CASSVAGFGYTF.

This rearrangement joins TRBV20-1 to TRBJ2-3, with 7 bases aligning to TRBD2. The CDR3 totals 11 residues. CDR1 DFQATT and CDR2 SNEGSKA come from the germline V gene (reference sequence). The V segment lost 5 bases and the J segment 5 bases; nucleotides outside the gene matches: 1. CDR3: CSAGGGDTQYF. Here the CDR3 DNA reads TGCAGTGCTGGGGGGGGAGATACGCAGTATTTT.

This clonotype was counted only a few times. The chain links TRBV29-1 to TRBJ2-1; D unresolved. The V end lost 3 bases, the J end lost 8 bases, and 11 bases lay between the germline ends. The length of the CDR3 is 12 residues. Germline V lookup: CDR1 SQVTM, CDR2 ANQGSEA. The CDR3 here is CSVEGSKYEQFF. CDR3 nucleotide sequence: TGCAGCGTTGAGGGTTCTAAGTATGAGCAGTTCTTC.